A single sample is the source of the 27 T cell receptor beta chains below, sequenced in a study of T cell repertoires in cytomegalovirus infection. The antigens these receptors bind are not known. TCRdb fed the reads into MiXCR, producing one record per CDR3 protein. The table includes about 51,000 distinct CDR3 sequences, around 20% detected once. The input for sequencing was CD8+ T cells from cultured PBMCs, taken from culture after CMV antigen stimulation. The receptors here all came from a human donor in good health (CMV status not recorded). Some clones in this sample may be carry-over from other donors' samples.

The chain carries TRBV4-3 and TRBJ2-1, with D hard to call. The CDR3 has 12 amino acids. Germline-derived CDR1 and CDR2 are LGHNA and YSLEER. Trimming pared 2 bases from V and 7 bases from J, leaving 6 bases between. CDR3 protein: CASSQSLNEQFF. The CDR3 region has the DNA TGCGCCAGCAGCCAAAGTCTGAATGAGCAGTTCTTC.

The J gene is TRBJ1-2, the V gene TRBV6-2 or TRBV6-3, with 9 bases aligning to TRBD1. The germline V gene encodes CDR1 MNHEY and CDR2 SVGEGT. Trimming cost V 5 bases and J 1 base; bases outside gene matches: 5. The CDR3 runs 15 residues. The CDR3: CASSRRDRDNYGYTF. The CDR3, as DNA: TGTGCCAGCAGTCGCCGGGACAGGGATAACTATGGCTACACCTTC.

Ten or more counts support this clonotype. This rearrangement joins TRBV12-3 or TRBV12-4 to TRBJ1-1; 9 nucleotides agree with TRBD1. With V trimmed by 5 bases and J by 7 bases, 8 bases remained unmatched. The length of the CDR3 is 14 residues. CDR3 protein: CASSPDRGYGEAFF. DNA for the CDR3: TGTGCCAGCAGTCCCGACAGGGGGTATGGTGAAGCTTTCTTT.

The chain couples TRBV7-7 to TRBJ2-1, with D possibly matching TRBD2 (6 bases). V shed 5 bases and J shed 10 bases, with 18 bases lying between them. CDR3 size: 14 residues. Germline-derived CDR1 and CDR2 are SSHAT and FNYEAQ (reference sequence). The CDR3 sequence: CASSPSRENGEQFF. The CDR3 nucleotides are TGTGCCAGCAGCCCCAGCCGGGAGAATGGGGAGCAGTTCTTC. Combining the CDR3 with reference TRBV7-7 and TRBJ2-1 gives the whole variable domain GAGVSQSPRYKVTKRGQDVTLRCDPISSHATLYWYQQALGQGPEFLTYFNYEAQPDKSGLPSDRFSAERPEGSISTLTIQRTEQRDSAMYRCASSPSRENGEQFFGPGTRLTVL.

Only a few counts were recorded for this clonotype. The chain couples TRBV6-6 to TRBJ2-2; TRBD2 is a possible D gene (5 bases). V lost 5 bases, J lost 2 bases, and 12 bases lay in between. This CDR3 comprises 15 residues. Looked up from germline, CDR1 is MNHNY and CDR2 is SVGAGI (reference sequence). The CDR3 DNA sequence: TGTGCCAGCAGTGAGCACAGCGGAAACACCGGGGAGCTGTTTTTT. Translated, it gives CASSEHSGNTGELFF.

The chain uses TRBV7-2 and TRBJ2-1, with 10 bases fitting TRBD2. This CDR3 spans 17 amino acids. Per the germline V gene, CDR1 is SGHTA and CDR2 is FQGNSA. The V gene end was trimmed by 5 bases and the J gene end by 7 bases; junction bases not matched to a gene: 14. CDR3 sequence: CASSLGRLAGAGNEQFF. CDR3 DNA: TGTGCCAGCAGCCTAGGTCGTCTAGCGGGAGCGGGGAATGAGCAGTTCTTC.

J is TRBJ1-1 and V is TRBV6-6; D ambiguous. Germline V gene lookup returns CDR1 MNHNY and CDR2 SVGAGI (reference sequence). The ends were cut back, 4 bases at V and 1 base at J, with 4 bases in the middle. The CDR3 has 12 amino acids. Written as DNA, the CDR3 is TGTGCCAGCAGTTCGGCGAACACTGAAGCTTTCTTT. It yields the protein CASSSANTEAFF.

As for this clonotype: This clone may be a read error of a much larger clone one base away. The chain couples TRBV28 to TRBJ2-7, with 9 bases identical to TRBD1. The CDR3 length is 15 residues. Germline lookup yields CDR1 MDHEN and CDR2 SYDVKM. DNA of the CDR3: TGTGCCAGCAGTTTCCGGACAGGGGCGCGCTACGAGCAGTCCTTC. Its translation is CASSFRTGARYEQSF.

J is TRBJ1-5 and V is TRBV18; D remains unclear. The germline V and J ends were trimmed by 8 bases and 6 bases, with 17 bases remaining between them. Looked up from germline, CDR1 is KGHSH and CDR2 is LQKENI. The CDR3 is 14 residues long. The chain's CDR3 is CASQDWAFSQPQHF. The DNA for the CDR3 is TGTGCCAGCCAAGACTGGGCGTTCAGTCAGCCCCAGCATTTT.

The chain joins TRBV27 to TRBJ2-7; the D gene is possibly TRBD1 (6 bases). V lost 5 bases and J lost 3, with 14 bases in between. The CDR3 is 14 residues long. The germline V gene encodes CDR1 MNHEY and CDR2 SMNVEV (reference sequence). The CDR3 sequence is CASSGTGLVYEQYF. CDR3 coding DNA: TGTGCCAGCAGTGGTACAGGGTTGGTCTACGAGCAGTACTTC.

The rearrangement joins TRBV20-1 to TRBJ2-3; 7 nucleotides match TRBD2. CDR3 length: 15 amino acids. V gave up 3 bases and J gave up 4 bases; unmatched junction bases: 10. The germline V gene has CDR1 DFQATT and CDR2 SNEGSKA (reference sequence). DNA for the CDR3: TGCAGTGCTAGGGTGCGGGAGTTCCCCCCAGATACGCAGTATTTT. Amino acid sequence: CSARVREFPPDTQYF.

CDR3 nucleotides: TGTGCCAGTAGTGTTGGGGCCCGAGAAGTCTATGGCTACACCTTC. This gives the protein CASSVGAREVYGYTF. This chain connects TRBV19 to TRBJ1-2; D is perhaps TRBD1 (5 bases). This CDR3 is 15 amino acids long. Germline V gene sequence: CDR1 LNHDA, CDR2 SQIVND (reference sequence). The ends were cut back, 5 bases at V and 4 bases at J, with 17 bases in the middle.

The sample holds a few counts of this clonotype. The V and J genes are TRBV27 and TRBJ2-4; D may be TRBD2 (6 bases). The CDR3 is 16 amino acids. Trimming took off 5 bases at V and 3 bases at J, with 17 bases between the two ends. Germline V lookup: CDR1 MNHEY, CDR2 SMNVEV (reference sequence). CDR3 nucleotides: TGTGCCAGCAGTCCACGGAGGGAGGTCAGCAAAAACATTCAGTACTTC. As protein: CASSPRREVSKNIQYF.

CDR3 sequence (DNA): TGTGCCAGCAGCTTATTAGCGTCCAGCTCTGGGGCCAACGTCCTGACTTTC. Translated: CASSLLASSSGANVLTF. V gene TRBV7-2 combines with J gene TRBJ2-6, with a possible D match to TRBD2 (5 bases). V lost 2 bases to trimming and J lost 0 bases, with 11 bases between them. The CDR3 spans 17 residues. From germline, CDR1 is SGHTA and CDR2 FQGNSA.

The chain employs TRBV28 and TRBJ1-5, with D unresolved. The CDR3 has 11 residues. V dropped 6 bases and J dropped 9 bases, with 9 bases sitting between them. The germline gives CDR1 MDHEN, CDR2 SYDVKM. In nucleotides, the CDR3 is TGTGCCAGCAGATCCAGTTTGCCCCAGCATTTT. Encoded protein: CASRSSLPQHF.

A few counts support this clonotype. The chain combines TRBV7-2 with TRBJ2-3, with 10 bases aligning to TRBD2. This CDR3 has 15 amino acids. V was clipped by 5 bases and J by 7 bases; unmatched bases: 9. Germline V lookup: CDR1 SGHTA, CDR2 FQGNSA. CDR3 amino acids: CASSRSGGANHTQYF. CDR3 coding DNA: TGTGCCAGCAGCCGAAGCGGGGGGGCTAATCATACGCAGTATTTT.

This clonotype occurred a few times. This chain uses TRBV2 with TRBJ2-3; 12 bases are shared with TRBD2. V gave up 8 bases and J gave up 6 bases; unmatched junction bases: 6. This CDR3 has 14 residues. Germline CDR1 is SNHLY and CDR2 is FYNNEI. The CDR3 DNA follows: TGTGCCAGCTCCGGACTAGCGGGGTCTGATACGCAGTATTTT. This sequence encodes CASSGLAGSDTQYF. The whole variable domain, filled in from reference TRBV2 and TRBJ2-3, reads EPEVTQTPSHQVTQMGQEVILRCVPISNHLYFYWYRQILGQKVEFLVSFYNNEISEKSEIFDDQFSVERPDGSNFTLKIRSTKLEDSAMYFCASSGLAGSDTQYFGPGTRLTVL.

Here the CDR3 reads CASSNRENSPLHF. The CDR3 DNA reads as TGTGCCAGCAGCAACAGGGAAAATTCACCCCTCCACTTT. The J gene is TRBJ1-6, the V gene TRBV27; D perhaps matches TRBD1 (6 bases). V shed 6 bases and J shed 7 bases, with 10 bases lying between them. The CDR3 is made up of 13 amino acids. CDR1 is MNHEY, CDR2 SMNVEV, per germline (reference sequence).

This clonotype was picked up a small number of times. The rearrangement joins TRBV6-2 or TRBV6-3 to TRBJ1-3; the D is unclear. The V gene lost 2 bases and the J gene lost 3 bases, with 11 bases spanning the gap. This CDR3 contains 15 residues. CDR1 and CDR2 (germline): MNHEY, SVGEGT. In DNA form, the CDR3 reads TGTGCCAGCAGTTACAGTCCTGAAGGTGGAAACACCATATATTTT. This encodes CASSYSPEGGNTIYF.

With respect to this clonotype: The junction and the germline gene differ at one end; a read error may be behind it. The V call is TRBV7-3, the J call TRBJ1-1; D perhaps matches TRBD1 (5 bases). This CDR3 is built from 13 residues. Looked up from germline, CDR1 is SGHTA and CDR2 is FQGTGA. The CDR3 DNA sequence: TGTGCCAGCAGCCTAACACCTCGGACAGAAGCTTTCTTT. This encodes CASSLTPRTEAFF.

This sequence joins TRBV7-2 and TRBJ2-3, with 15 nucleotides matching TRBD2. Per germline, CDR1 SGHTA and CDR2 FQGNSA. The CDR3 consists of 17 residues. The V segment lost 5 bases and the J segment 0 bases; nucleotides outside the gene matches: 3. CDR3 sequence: CASSLGTSGGSTDTQYF. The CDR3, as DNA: TGTGCCAGCAGCCTTGGGACTAGCGGGGGGAGCACAGATACGCAGTATTTT.

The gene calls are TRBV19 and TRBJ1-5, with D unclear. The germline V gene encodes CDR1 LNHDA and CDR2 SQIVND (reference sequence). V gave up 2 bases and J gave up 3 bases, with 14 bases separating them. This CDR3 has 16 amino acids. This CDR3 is CASSISGEPNNQPQHF. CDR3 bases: TGTGCCAGTAGTATATCCGGGGAACCGAACAATCAGCCCCAGCATTTT.

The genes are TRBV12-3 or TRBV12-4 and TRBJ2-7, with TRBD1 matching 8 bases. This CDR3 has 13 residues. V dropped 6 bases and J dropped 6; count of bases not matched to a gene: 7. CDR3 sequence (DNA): TGTGCCAGCAGCGGACAGGGTCCAGTCGAGCAGTACTTC. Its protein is CASSGQGPVEQYF.

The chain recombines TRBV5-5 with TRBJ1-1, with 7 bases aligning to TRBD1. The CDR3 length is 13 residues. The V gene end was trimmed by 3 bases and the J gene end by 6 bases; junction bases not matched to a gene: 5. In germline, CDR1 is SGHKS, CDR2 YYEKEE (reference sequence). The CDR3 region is CASSSDRAPEAFF. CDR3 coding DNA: TGTGCCAGCAGCTCAGACAGGGCTCCTGAAGCTTTCTTT.

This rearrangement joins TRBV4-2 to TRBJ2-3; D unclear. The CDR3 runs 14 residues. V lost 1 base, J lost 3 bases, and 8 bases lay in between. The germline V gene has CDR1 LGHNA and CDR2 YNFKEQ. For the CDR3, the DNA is TGTGCCAGCAGCCAAGTTGAAGCGACAGATACGCAGTATTTT. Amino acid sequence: CASSQVEATDTQYF.

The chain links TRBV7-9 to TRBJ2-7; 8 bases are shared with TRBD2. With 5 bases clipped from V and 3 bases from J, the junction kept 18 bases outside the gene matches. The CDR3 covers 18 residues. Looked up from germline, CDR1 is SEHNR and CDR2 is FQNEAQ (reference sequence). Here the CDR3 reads CASSPRDTGTRGDYEQYF. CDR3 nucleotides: TGTGCCAGCAGCCCTCGAGACACTGGGACTAGGGGAGACTACGAGCAGTACTTC.

CDR3 loop: CASSLRDTQYF. Written as DNA, the CDR3 is TGTGCCAGCAGTTTGAGGGATACGCAGTATTTT. The chain combines TRBV27 with TRBJ2-3, with unresolved D. Trimming removed 3 bases at V and 6 bases at J, with 4 bases between. This CDR3 spans 11 amino acids. Looked up from germline, CDR1 is MNHEY and CDR2 is SMNVEV (reference sequence).